The 25 T cell receptor beta chains below all came from one sample that was sequenced in a study of blood T cell repertoires in COVID-19. The table came from immunoSEQ multiplex PCR; TCRdb's copy has only in-frame clones and leaves some out. The sample lists roughly 500,000 clones, approximately 90% occurring once. The sample taken for sequencing was PBMCs or T cells enriched from blood (not recorded which). These receptors originate from a woman aged 60-70 years who had recovered from COVID-19.

Regarding this clone: The sample has other DNA sequences that encode this CDR3 too. This rearrangement joins TRBV3-1 (or the pseudogene TRBV3-2) to TRBJ2-5, with D tentatively TRBD1 (6 bases). The ends were cut back, 4 bases at V and 2 bases at J, with 8 bases in the middle. This CDR3 is built from 13 residues. In germline, CDR1 is LGHDT, CDR2 YNNKEL (reference sequence). CDR3 loop: CASSRGGQETQYF. The CDR3 coding sequence is TGTGCCAGCAGCCGAGGGGGTCAAGAGACCCAGTACTTC.

This clone occurred once. This chain uses TRBV24-1 with TRBJ1-5; perhaps TRBD1 as D (6 bases). CDR1 is KGHDR, CDR2 SFDVKD, per germline. V dropped 4 bases and J dropped 3 bases, with 12 bases sitting between them. CDR3 length: 15 amino acids. The CDR3 DNA is TGTGCCACCAGTGAATCCGACAGGCCCAATCAGCCCCAGCATTTT. Translating it yields CATSESDRPNQPQHF.

The rearrangement uses TRBV19 and TRBJ2-5; 7 bases are shared with TRBD1. The CDR3 covers 18 residues. With 6 bases clipped from V and 3 bases from J, the junction kept 19 bases outside the gene matches. Germline V gene sequence: CDR1 LNHDA, CDR2 SQIVND (reference sequence). This CDR3 is CASSLWGQPFLGEETQYF. The CDR3 DNA reads as TGTGCCAGTAGCCTGTGGGGACAGCCTTTCCTTGGAGAAGAGACCCAGTACTTC. The variable domain in full, with the rest retrieved from reference TRBV19 and TRBJ2-5, is DGGITQSPKYLFRKEGQNVTLSCEQNLNHDAMYWYRQDPGQGLRLIYYSQIVNDFQKGDIAEGYSVSREKKESFPLTVTSAQKNPTAFYLCASSLWGQPFLGEETQYFGPGTRLLVL.

The V and J genes are TRBV3-1 (or the pseudogene TRBV3-2) and TRBJ2-5; tentative D call: TRBD1 (6 bases). V lost 8 bases, J lost 1 base, and 11 bases lay in between. The CDR3 is made up of 13 amino acids. Germline V CDR1 and CDR2: LGHDT, YNNKEL (reference sequence). The CDR3 protein is CASLLQGQETQYF. The CDR3 DNA follows: TGTGCCAGCCTCCTACAGGGCCAAGAGACCCAGTACTTC.

This clone has more than one count but fewer than ten. The chain recombines TRBV10-3 with TRBJ2-7; 8 bases are a match to TRBD1. Germline V gene lookup returns CDR1 ENHRY and CDR2 SYGVKD. This CDR3 comprises 12 residues. With 3 bases clipped from V and 5 bases from J, the junction kept 0 bases outside the gene matches. CDR3 nucleotides: TGTGCCATCAGTGACAGGGGGCACGAGCAGTACTTC. This codes for CAISDRGHEQYF.

This clone was detected a few times. V gene TRBV2 combines with J gene TRBJ1-1, with D perhaps TRBD1 (6 bases). V was trimmed by 6 bases and J by 6 bases, leaving 17 bases between them. Germline CDR1 SNHLY, CDR2 FYNNEI. The CDR3 is 14 residues long. The CDR3 DNA reads TGTGCCAGCAGATCGGACAGCGGCCCGGCTGAAGCTTTCTTT. Translating gives CASRSDSGPAEAFF. The full variable domain, its missing parts supplied by reference TRBV2 and TRBJ1-1, is EPEVTQTPSHQVTQMGQEVILRCVPISNHLYFYWYRQILGQKVEFLVSFYNNEISEKSEIFDDQFSVERPDGSNFTLKIRSTKLEDSAMYFCASRSDSGPAEAFFGQGTRLTVV.

V and J are TRBV21-1 and TRBJ2-7; the table assigns TRBD1, which was not confirmed against the DNA. TRBV21-1 constitutes a pseudogene. This CDR3 is 15 amino acids long. This chain's CDR3 is CASSTRDRGNYEQYF. Here the CDR3 DNA reads TGTGCCAGCAGCACCCGGGACAGGGGAAACTACGAGCAGTACTTC.

As regards this clone: At one end the junction does not follow the germline gene, possibly because of a read error. This chain joins TRBV27 and TRBJ1-6; possibly TRBD1 for D (5 bases). The length of the CDR3 is 16 residues. The germline gives CDR1 MNHEY, CDR2 SMNVEV (reference sequence). The CDR3 bases are TGTGCCAGCAGTCCCAGGCCAGGGTCCTCTAATTCACCCCTCCACTTT. Translation: CASSPRPGSSNSPLHF.

This clone has just one count. The V and J genes are TRBV29-1 and TRBJ1-1; tentative D call: TRBD1 (5 bases). Per germline, CDR1 SQVTM and CDR2 ANQGSEA. This CDR3 region has 13 residues. The V and J ends lost 5 bases and 0 bases respectively, with 10 bases between them. The CDR3 DNA reads TGCAGCGTTTCCGACAGTATGAACACTGAAGCTTTCTTT. This sequence encodes CSVSDSMNTEAFF.

This sequence joins TRBV6-5 and TRBJ2-7; 10 bases fit TRBD2. Germline CDR1 reads MNHEY; CDR2 reads SVGAGI. With 5 bases clipped from V and 4 bases from J, the junction kept 8 bases outside the gene matches. CDR3 size: 15 residues. CDR3 residues: CASSLQRGGSYEQYV. DNA for the CDR3: TGTGCCAGCAGTCTCCAGCGGGGGGGCTCATACGAGCAGTACGTC.

The chain links TRBV25-1 to TRBJ2-3, with TRBD2 matching over 9 bases. The CDR3 sequence is 17 residues long. Germline CDR1 and CDR2: MGHDK and SYGVNS. The trim removed 2 bases at V and 1 base at J, leaving 7 bases unmatched. The CDR3 coding sequence is TGTGCCAGCAGTGAACTCGGCCAGCGGGGGGGCACAGATACGCAGTATTTT. Translation gives CASSELGQRGGTDTQYF.

The rearrangement joins TRBV19 to TRBJ2-2, with D maybe TRBD1 (6 bases). The CDR3 consists of 15 residues. With 6 bases removed from V and 2 bases from J, the gap between germline ends came to 13 bases. Germline CDR1 reads LNHDA; CDR2 reads SQIVND (reference sequence). CDR3 DNA sequence: TGTGCCAGTAGCTGGGGACATCAAAACACCGGGGAGCTGTTTTTT. This gives the protein CASSWGHQNTGELFF.

The chain links TRBV19 to TRBJ1-6; 9 bases are a match to TRBD1. The CDR3 contains 14 residues. The junction had 4 bases not matched to a gene; V was cut back by 6 bases and J by 7 bases. Germline loops: CDR1 LNHDA, CDR2 SQIVND (reference sequence). CDR3 sequence reads: CASSQQGANSPLHF. CDR3 in DNA: TGTGCCAGTAGCCAACAGGGGGCAAATTCACCCCTCCACTTT. Full variable domain (outside the CDR3, taken from reference TRBV19 and TRBJ1-6): DGGITQSPKYLFRKEGQNVTLSCEQNLNHDAMYWYRQDPGQGLRLIYYSQIVNDFQKGDIAEGYSVSREKKESFPLTVTSAQKNPTAFYLCASSQQGANSPLHFGNGTRLTVT.

This sequence joins TRBV3-1 (or the pseudogene TRBV3-2) and TRBJ1-1; TRBD1 is a possible D gene (5 bases). The V gene lost 0 bases and the J gene lost 4 bases, with 15 bases spanning the gap. The germline CDR1 and CDR2 sequences are LGHDT and YNNKEL (reference sequence). CDR3 length: 16 amino acids. In DNA, the CDR3 is TGTGCCAGCAGCCAAGAAGGTGGGGGGAGGTTCACTGAAGCTTTCTTT. This translates into CASSQEGGGRFTEAFF.

The table lists this clone with a count of one. The chain employs TRBV27 and TRBJ1-6; weak D call: TRBD1 (6 bases). Germline V gives CDR1 MNHEY, CDR2 SMNVEV (reference sequence). The ends were cut back, 4 bases at V and 5 bases at J, with 15 bases in the middle. The CDR3 consists of 16 residues. CDR3 residues: CASSSYLRGNNSPLHF. CDR3 nucleotides: TGTGCCAGCAGTTCCTACCTCAGGGGAAATAATTCACCCCTCCACTTT.

The V call is TRBV7-2, the J call TRBJ1-6, with TRBD1 matching over 8 bases. This CDR3 spans 16 amino acids. Trimming at V came to 5 bases and at J to 5 bases, leaving 8 bases not matched to a gene. The germline CDR1 and CDR2 sequences are SGHTA and FQGNSA. The DNA for the CDR3 is TGTGCCAGCAGCCCCCGGACAGGGAAGGATAATTCACCCCTCCACTTT. Translated: CASSPRTGKDNSPLHF. Combining the CDR3 with reference TRBV7-2 and TRBJ1-6 gives the whole variable domain GAGVSQSPSNKVTEKGKDVELRCDPISGHTALYWYRQSLGQGLEFLIYFQGNSAPDKSGLPSDRFSAERTGGSVSTLTIQRTQQEDSAVYLCASSPRTGKDNSPLHFGNGTRLTVT.

This clone was recorded only once. The V gene is TRBV6-5, the J gene TRBJ2-1; tentatively, D is TRBD2 (6 bases). Trimming shortened V by 6 bases and J by 7 bases, and 16 bases separated the two germline ends. Germline V gene lookup returns CDR1 MNHEY and CDR2 SVGAGI. The CDR3 has 14 amino acids. CDR3 residues: CASSRRLDTNEQFF. The DNA for the CDR3 is TGTGCCAGCAGCCGTAGACTAGACACGAATGAGCAGTTCTTC.

This clone showed up just once. V gene TRBV10-1 combines with J gene TRBJ2-1, with 10 bases matching TRBD2. Germline V gene lookup returns CDR1 WNHNN and CDR2 SYGVQD (reference sequence). V was pared by 2 bases and J by 5 bases, with 9 bases of the junction left unmatched. This CDR3 region has 17 residues. Here the CDR3 DNA reads TGCGCCAGCAGTGAGGGTCCACTAGCGGGGCAAAACAATGAGCAGTTCTTC. Encoded protein: CASSEGPLAGQNNEQFF.

The chain is built from TRBV7-8 and TRBJ2-5, with D perhaps matching TRBD2 (5 bases). V lost 10 bases, J lost 1 base, and 13 bases lay in between. This CDR3 comprises 13 residues. Germline V gene lookup returns CDR1 SGHVS and CDR2 FQNEAQ. CDR3 bases: TGTGCCACTTCAACGGGGTTCCAAGAGACCCAGTACTTC. As protein: CATSTGFQETQYF.

V usage is TRBV2 and J usage is TRBJ2-7; tentative D call: TRBD2 (6 bases). V lost 6 bases, J lost 0 bases, and 12 bases lay in between. Germline V gene sequence: CDR1 SNHLY, CDR2 FYNNEI. CDR3 length: 14 residues. CDR3 in amino acids: CASREGSLSYEQYF. The CDR3 DNA is TGTGCCAGCAGGGAGGGGTCCCTCTCCTACGAGCAGTACTTC. Using reference TRBV2 and TRBJ2-7 for the parts outside the CDR3, the full variable domain is EPEVTQTPSHQVTQMGQEVILRCVPISNHLYFYWYRQILGQKVEFLVSFYNNEISEKSEIFDDQFSVERPDGSNFTLKIRSTKLEDSAMYFCASREGSLSYEQYFGPGTRLTVT.

This chain joins TRBV6-5 and TRBJ1-1; no clear D. Germline-derived CDR1 and CDR2 are MNHEY and SVGAGI. V gave up 7 bases and J gave up 1 base, with 7 bases separating them. This CDR3 is 12 amino acids long. The CDR3 DNA reads TGTGCCAGCATTAATTGGAACACTGAAGCTTTCTTT. This translates into CASINWNTEAFF.

The chain couples TRBV18 to TRBJ1-1; D gene ambiguous. V lost 5 bases, J lost 3 bases, and 7 bases lay in between. Germline V gene lookup returns CDR1 KGHSH and CDR2 LQKENI. The CDR3 consists of 12 residues. The CDR3 loop reads CASSGLYTEAFF. As DNA, the CDR3 is TGTGCCAGCTCAGGACTGTACACTGAAGCTTTCTTT. Using reference TRBV18 and TRBJ1-1 for the parts outside the CDR3, the full variable domain is NAGVMQNPRHLVRRRGQEARLRCSPMKGHSHVYWYRQLPEEGLKFMVYLQKENIIDESGMPKERFSAEFPKEGPSILRIQQVVRGDSAAYFCASSGLYTEAFFGQGTRLTVV.

The chain has TRBV27 and TRBJ1-6, with 7 bases that match TRBD1. J lost 10 bases, V lost 7 bases, and 13 bases had no gene match. CDR1 is MNHEY and CDR2 is SMNVEV in the germline V gene (reference sequence). The CDR3 has 15 residues. CDR3 bases: TGTGCCAGCACTTCCCCGGGACAGAGCGTATCACCCCTCCACTTT. Protein sequence: CASTSPGQSVSPLHF.

The chain has TRBV7-9 and TRBJ2-7; 7 positions agree with TRBD1. The CDR3 is 13 residues long. Per the germline V gene, CDR1 is SEHNR and CDR2 is FQNEAQ (reference sequence). Losses at the gene ends were 2 bases for V and 3 bases for J; bases not matched to a gene: 1. The CDR3 here is CASSLNRGYEQYF. The CDR3 nucleotides read TGTGCCAGCAGCTTAAACAGGGGCTACGAGCAGTACTTC.

This chain's CDR3 is CASSELQGSGELFF. In DNA, the CDR3 is TGCGCCAGCAGTGAGTTACAGGGGTCCGGGGAGCTGTTTTTT. The chain has TRBV10-2 and TRBJ2-2, with TRBD1 matching over 7 bases. The CDR3 length is 14 residues. Germline V gives CDR1 WSHSY, CDR2 SAAADI. Trimming took 1 base from V and 6 from J; bases not matched to a gene: 2.